These T cell receptor beta chains were read from a single sample in a study of shared clonotypes between healthy human individuals. TCRdb's table, derived via immunoSEQ multiplex PCR, lists solely in-frame clones and lacks some. The sample includes over a million clones, 96% of them seen just once. The sample was naive CD4+ T cells sorted from blood. The receptors here all came from a man in his thirties or forties in good health. CDR3s include the opening cysteine and the closing phenylalanine or tryptophan. A D gene is named only where the DNA matches it firmly. The size of a clone is reported for some rows only, either as once, few or many, or as a class for expanded clones.

TRBJ1-2 TRBV28 . . CASSFWGGYTF TGTGCCAGCAGTTTTTGGGGGGGATACACCTTC
TRBJ2-3 TRBV10-3 . . CAISAGPSTDTQYF TGTGCCATCAGTGCCGGGCCTAGCACAGATACGCAGTATTTT
TRBJ2-1 TRBV7-9 . . CASSSGRQGRDEQFF TGTGCCAGCAGCTCGGGGCGACAGGGGAGGGATGAGCAGTTCTTC
TRBJ2-3 TRBV9 . TRBD2 CASSEAGTSGFTDTQYF TGTGCCAGCAGCGAGGCCGGGACTAGCGGATTCACAGATACGCAGTATTTT
TRBJ2-1 TRBV7-8 once . CASSFRTYNEQFF TGTGCCAGCAGCTTTAGGACCTACAATGAGCAGTTCTTC
TRBJ1-5 TRBV7-2 . . CASSLGQPNQPQHF TGTGCCAGCAGCTTAGGGCAGCCCAATCAGCCCCAGCATTTT
TRBJ2-1 TRBV6-5 . . CASSTSTGAYNEQFF TGTGCCAGCAGTACCTCCACAGGAGCATACAATGAGCAGTTCTTC
TRBJ2-5 TRBV7-2 once TRBD2 CASSLEVAGLGETQYF TGTGCCAGCAGCTTAGAAGTAGCGGGACTTGGAGAGACCCAGTACTTC
TRBJ2-5 TRBV5-4 . . CASSLGGVKLRDTQYF TGTGCCAGCAGCTTGGGTGGGGTTAAATTAAGAGACACCCAGTACTTC
TRBJ2-5 TRBV27 . . CASSLGDSVYQETQYF TGTGCCAGCAGTTTAGGGGACTCAGTGTACCAAGAGACCCAGTACTTC
TRBJ1-5 TRBV28 . . CASSLDIIGNQPQHF TGTGCCAGCAGTTTGGACATTATAGGCAATCAGCCCCAGCATTTT
TRBJ2-7 TRBV18 . TRBD2 CASSLNLGLADSPYEQYF TGTGCCAGCTCACTAAATCTTGGACTAGCGGATTCCCCTTACGAGCAGTACTTC
TRBJ1-2 TRBV7-2 . . CASSFRSPNYYGYTF TGTGCCAGCAGCTTTAGGAGCCCTAACTACTATGGCTACACCTTC
TRBJ2-2 TRBV18 . . CASSAVVGTNTGELFF TGTGCCAGCTCAGCAGTGGTTGGGACGAACACCGGGGAGCTGTTTTTT
TRBJ1-2 TRBV2 . . CASSEAETKPNYGYTF TGTGCCAGCAGTGAAGCGGAGACTAAGCCTAACTATGGCTACACCTTC
TRBJ2-6 TRBV11-2 . TRBD2 CASSPSWREGLAGANVLTF TGTGCCAGCAGTCCTTCATGGCGGGAGGGCCTGGCTGGGGCCAACGTCCTGACTTTC
TRBJ2-2 TRBV5-5 . . CASSSRDTGELFF TGTGCCAGCAGCTCCAGGGACACCGGGGAGCTGTTTTTT
TRBJ2-3 TRBV5-1 . TRBD1 CASTQGALKDTQYF TGCGCCAGCACTCAGGGGGCACTCAAGGATACGCAGTATTTT
TRBJ1-1 TRBV7-9 . . CASSLGGRVNTEAFF TGTGCCAGCAGCTTAGGTGGCAGGGTGAACACTGAAGCTTTCTTT
TRBJ2-5 TRBV5-1 . TRBD1 CASSLVYRGEETQYF TGCGCCAGCAGCTTGGTGTACAGGGGGGAAGAGACCCAGTACTTC
TRBJ2-3 TRBV9 . TRBD2 CASSLFSGRAADTQYF TGTGCCAGCAGCCTTTTTAGCGGGAGGGCGGCAGATACGCAGTATTTT
TRBJ2-5 TRBV5-1 . . CASSLDLAGETQYF TGCGCCAGCAGCTTGGATCTGGCTGGGGAGACCCAGTACTTC
TRBJ2-2 TRBV11-3 . . CASSTRQGSITGELFF TGTGCCAGCAGCACTCGTCAGGGAAGTATCACCGGGGAGCTGTTTTTT
TRBJ2-3 TRBV29-1 . TRBD2 CSVAGTSVVDTQYF TGCAGCGTTGCCGGGACTAGCGTAGTAGATACGCAGTATTTT
TRBJ2-1 TRBV5-4 . . CASSLRGYEQFF TGTGCCAGCAGCTTACGAGGTTATGAGCAGTTCTTC
TRBJ1-2 TRBV28 . TRBD1 CASSSPGGAGGYGYTF TGTGCCAGCAGTTCCCCAGGGGGGGCCGGAGGCTATGGCTACACCTTC
TRBJ2-2 TRBV5-6 . TRBD2 CASSLGGRGSTGELFF TGTGCCAGCAGCTTGGGCGGGAGGGGCAGCACCGGGGAGCTGTTTTTT
TRBJ1-2 TRBV6-6 . . CASSYGGTNYGYTF TGTGCCAGCAGTTACGGGGGTACCAACTATGGCTACACCTTC
TRBJ2-3 TRBV27 . TRBD1 CASSAGQGATRTDTQYF TGTGCCAGCAGCGCGGGACAGGGGGCGACAAGGACAGATACGCAGTATTTT
TRBJ2-5 TRBV28 few . CASSGTPQETQYF TGTGCCAGCAGCGGGACACCCCAAGAGACCCAGTACTTC
TRBJ2-7 TRBV5-1 . . CASSFIGRYEQYF TGCGCCAGCAGCTTCATCGGACGATACGAGCAGTACTTC
TRBJ2-2 TRBV5-4 . TRBD1 CASSSGQANTGELFF TGTGCCAGCAGCTCGGGACAGGCGAACACCGGGGAGCTGTTTTTT
TRBJ2-1 TRBV9 . TRBD2 CASSVGSGRAYEQFF TGTGCCAGCAGCGTAGGAAGCGGGAGGGCCTACGAGCAGTTCTTC
TRBJ1-1 TRBV19 . . CASSQGSGTEAFF TGTGCCAGTAGTCAGGGTTCCGGGACTGAAGCTTTCTTT
TRBJ2-7 TRBV7-9 . TRBD2 CASGLASGFWEQYF TGTGCCAGCGGGTTGGCTAGCGGCTTTTGGGAGCAGTACTTC
TRBJ2-7 TRBV13 . . CASSLGRRVGEQYF TGTGCCAGCAGCTTAGGTAGACGCGTAGGCGAGCAGTACTTC
TRBJ1-4 TRBV28 . TRBD1 CASSGTGRGEKLFF TGTGCCAGCAGTGGGACAGGGAGAGGTGAAAAACTGTTTTTT
TRBJ2-5 TRBV9 . TRBD2 CASSVGGLAGPQETQYF TGTGCCAGCAGCGTAGGGGGACTAGCGGGGCCTCAAGAGACCCAGTACTTC
TRBJ1-4 TRBV5-8 . . CASRYPQGLSNEKLFF TGTGCCAGCAGATATCCCCAGGGGTTGAGTAATGAAAAACTGTTTTTT
TRBJ1-1 TRBV5-6 . TRBD1 CASSLTGGTEAFF TGTGCCAGCAGCCTAACAGGGGGCACTGAAGCTTTCTTT
TRBJ2-3 TRBV14 . TRBD1 CASSQDLRGRTDTQYF TGTGCCAGCAGCCAAGACCTCAGGGGGCGCACAGATACGCAGTATTTT
TRBJ2-1 TRBV5-5 . TRBD1 CASSRIRTGANNEQFF TGTGCCAGCAGCCGAATCCGGACAGGAGCGAACAATGAGCAGTTCTTC
TRBJ2-1 TRBV7-9 . TRBD1 CASSRDRGNYNEQFF TGTGCCAGCAGCCGTGACAGGGGGAACTACAATGAGCAGTTCTTC
TRBJ1-4 TRBV9 . . CASSVGGTINEKLFF TGTGCCAGCAGCGTAGGAGGGACAATAAATGAAAAACTGTTTTTT
TRBJ2-1 TRBV7-9 . . CASSLSSPEQFF TGTGCCAGCAGCTTATCCTCCCCGGAGCAGTTCTTC
TRBJ1-2 TRBV5-5 . . CASSLAQGPSYGYTF TGTGCCAGCAGCTTGGCCCAGGGACCCTCCTATGGCTACACCTTC
TRBJ2-1 TRBV7-3 . TRBD1 CASSLLTGDNEQFF TGTGCCAGCAGCTTACTGACAGGGGACAATGAGCAGTTCTTC
TRBJ2-1 TRBV5-1 . TRBD1 CASSLGNQGALFNEQFF TGCGCCAGCAGCTTGGGGAACCAGGGGGCGCTTTTTAATGAGCAGTTCTTC
TRBJ2-4 TRBV6-1 . . CASSPREGDIQYF TGTGCCAGCAGCCCAAGGGAGGGGGACATTCAGTACTTC
TRBJ1-2 TRBV1 . . CTSSPSGVSYGYTF TGCACCAGCAGCCCCTCAGGGGTTAGCTATGGCTACACCTTC
TRBJ2-7 TRBV11-2 . . CASSPHVPGSGYEQYF TGTGCCAGCAGCCCTCATGTACCCGGGAGTGGGTACGAGCAGTACTTC
TRBJ1-2 TRBV6-1 . . CASSVDTPYGYTF TGTGCCAGCAGCGTCGACACCCCCTATGGCTACACCTTC
TRBJ2-1 TRBV11-3 . . CASSPKGTNEQFF TGTGCCAGCAGCCCAAAGGGAACAAATGAGCAGTTCTTC
TRBJ2-2 TRBV11-2 . . CASSLVIGAFNTGELFF TGTGCCAGCAGCTTAGTTATTGGGGCGTTCAACACCGGGGAGCTGTTTTTT
TRBJ2-7 TRBV5-1 . TRBD2 CASSYPSGLAGGSSYEQYF TGCGCCAGCAGCTACCCGTCCGGACTAGCGGGAGGGTCCTCCTACGAGCAGTACTTC